What follows are 24 T cell receptor beta chains derived from one specimen sequenced in a study of regulatory T cells in long-lasting Graves disease. Library construction for TCR beta used iRepertoire HTBI primers and Arm-PCR of CDR3 regions. TCRdb ran MiXCR on the multiplex PCR reads and lists one entry per CDR3 protein. The sample has 350,000 to 500,000 distinct CDR3 sequences, 12% to 15% seen once. As for time point: newly diagnosed GD, antithyroid drugs for less than 3 months. PBMCs provided the RNA from which the TCR library was made. The same sample was also used in a study of T cells in Graves' hyperthyroidism and ophthalmopathy.

This specimen was peripheral blood mononuclear cells (PBMCs), taken at new diagnosis, from a patient treated with antithyroid drugs. These receptor sequences come from a woman between 45 and 65 years old with Graves disease.

The V and J genes are TRBV4-1 and TRBJ2-7; D perhaps matches TRBD1 (5 bases). V was cut by 4 bases and J by 2 bases, with 12 bases left in between. Germline V CDR1 and CDR2: MGHRA, YSYEKL. The CDR3 sequence is 14 residues long. CDR3 loop: CASSRVSGPYEQYF. The CDR3 region has the DNA TGCGCCAGCAGCCGGGTGTCAGGGCCCTACGAGCAGTACTTC.

This clonotype has at least ten counts. The CDR3 bases are TGTGCCAGCAGCTTAGATCGGTTTACAGATAATGTTAATGAGCAGTTCTTC. Amino acids: CASSLDRFTDNVNEQFF. This chain uses TRBV11-2 with TRBJ2-1; no reliable D call. This CDR3 has 17 residues. The germline V and J ends were trimmed by 0 bases and 7 bases, with 19 bases remaining between them. From germline, CDR1 is SGHAT and CDR2 FQNNGV.

This clonotype appeared many times. J is TRBJ2-3 and V is TRBV27; D is tentatively TRBD1 or TRBD2 (5 bases each). Trimming took 9 bases from V and 5 from J, leaving 21 bases between them. Germline V lookup: CDR1 MNHEY, CDR2 SMNVEV (reference sequence). This CDR3 spans 15 amino acids. CDR3 DNA: TGTGCCAGTTTTGAAGGGGTCGGGAAGGGAGATACGCAGTATTTT. Translation gives CASFEGVGKGDTQYF.

This clonotype was seen repeatedly, ten times or more. The chain is built from TRBV12-3 or TRBV12-4 and TRBJ2-7; the D gene is possibly TRBD2 (7 bases). The V gene lost 5 bases and the J gene lost 0 bases, with 17 bases spanning the gap. This CDR3 is 16 amino acids long. This chain's CDR3 is CASSRRGSGNSYEQYF. DNA of the CDR3: TGTGCCAGCAGTCGCAGGGGAAGCGGGAACTCCTACGAGCAGTACTTC.

This clonotype was detected only a few times. This chain connects TRBV5-1 to TRBJ2-3; maybe TRBD1 (8 bases). CDR3 length equals 14 residues. V was clipped by 7 bases and J by 5 bases, with 17 bases between them. Germline V gene lookup returns CDR1 SGHRS and CDR2 YFSETQ. CDR3: CASGGGQEEDTQYF. DNA of the CDR3: TGCGCCAGCGGGGGGGGACAGGAGGAAGATACGCAGTATTTT.

The rearrangement uses TRBV9 and TRBJ2-6; no definite D call. V lost 3 bases and J lost 1, with 8 bases in between. From germline, CDR1 is SGDLS and CDR2 YYNGEE. This CDR3 region has 15 residues. The CDR3 spells CASSERTSGANVLTF. The CDR3 DNA reads as TGTGCCAGCAGCGAGAGGACGTCTGGGGCCAACGTCCTGACTTTC.

The table lists this clonotype with a few counts. This chain joins TRBV27 and TRBJ2-2; the D is unclear. Germline lookup yields CDR1 MNHEY and CDR2 SMNVEV (reference sequence). This CDR3 is built from 14 residues. Trimming shortened V by 3 bases and J by 3 bases, and 8 bases separated the two germline ends. CDR3 sequence reads: CASSLAQYTGELFF. DNA for the CDR3: TGTGCCAGCAGTTTGGCACAGTACACCGGGGAGCTGTTTTTT.

This clonotype showed up just a few times. The chain recombines TRBV6-5 with TRBJ1-6; D remains unclear. The CDR3 runs 12 residues. Germline V lookup: CDR1 MNHEY, CDR2 SVGAGI. V gave up 2 bases and J gave up 10 bases, with 6 bases separating them. CDR3 protein: CASSYGSSPLHF. CDR3 DNA sequence: TGTGCCAGCAGTTACGGGTCCTCACCCCTCCACTTT.

The chain employs TRBV7-9 and TRBJ2-5, with 9 bases matching TRBD1. V was clipped by 5 bases and J by 5 bases; unmatched bases: 6. Germline values: CDR1 SEHNR, CDR2 FQNEAQ (reference sequence). CDR3 length equals 14 residues. The CDR3 here is CASSRTGVIETQYF. DNA for the CDR3: TGTGCCAGCAGCCGGACAGGGGTTATCGAGACCCAGTACTTC.

The chain couples TRBV5-4 to TRBJ2-1; tentatively, D is TRBD1 (5 bases). The CDR3 is 14 residues long. V gave up 8 bases and J gave up 0 bases, with 12 bases separating them. From germline, CDR1 is SGHNT and CDR2 YYREEE (reference sequence). The CDR3 is CASGAESSYNEQFF. CDR3 sequence (DNA): TGTGCCAGTGGGGCGGAAAGCTCCTACAATGAGCAGTTCTTC.

The gene calls are TRBV30 and TRBJ1-4; no clear D gene. Trimming shortened V by 0 bases and J by 3 bases, and 8 bases separated the two germline ends. Germline-derived CDR1 and CDR2 are GTSNPN and SVGIG (reference sequence). CDR3 length: 14 residues. CDR3: CAWSVLSSNEKLFF. Here the CDR3 DNA reads TGTGCCTGGAGTGTACTCAGCTCTAATGAAAAACTGTTTTTT.

The J gene is TRBJ2-3, the V gene TRBV27; D is unresolved. V lost 2 bases to trimming and J lost 1 base, with 13 bases between them. There are 16 residues in the CDR3. Germline V gene data show CDR1 as MNHEY and CDR2 as SMNVEV (reference sequence). DNA for the CDR3: TGTGCCAGCAGTTTAAGTCCTACTGGCGGCACAGATACGCAGTATTTT. It encodes CASSLSPTGGTDTQYF.

This clonotype was observed at least ten times. The V and J genes are TRBV14 and TRBJ2-1, with 11 bases that match TRBD2. Per germline, CDR1 SGHDN and CDR2 FVKESK. CDR3 length: 16 residues. V was clipped by 4 bases and J by 9 bases; unmatched bases: 11. As DNA, the CDR3 is TGTGCCAGCAGCCTCCTGATAGGACTAGCGGGTAGTGAGCAGTTCTTC. Amino acids: CASSLLIGLAGSEQFF.

This clonotype came up a few times. V usage is TRBV27 and J usage is TRBJ2-6; 8 bases fit TRBD1. The trim removed 1 base at V and 2 bases at J, leaving 7 bases unmatched. Germline values: CDR1 MNHEY, CDR2 SMNVEV (reference sequence). The CDR3 sequence is 18 residues long. The CDR3 DNA reads TGTGCCAGCAGTTTATATTCAGGGGGCCGGGCTGGGGCCAACGTCCTGACTTTC. Its protein product is CASSLYSGGRAGANVLTF.

This clonotype came up many times. The gene calls are TRBV28 and TRBJ1-5; D gene unclear. With 5 bases removed from V and 5 bases from J, the gap between germline ends came to 22 bases. This CDR3 is built from 17 residues. Germline-derived CDR1 and CDR2 are MDHEN and SYDVKM. CDR3 nucleotides: TGTGCCAGCAGTCGCTCTACAGTCGGGTGGGCGGATCAGCCCCAGCATTTT. Residues: CASSRSTVGWADQPQHF.

A few counts support this clonotype. The rearrangement uses TRBV9 and TRBJ2-1, with 10 bases that match TRBD2. V lost 4 bases to trimming and J lost 5 bases; unmatched junction nucleotides: 15. This CDR3 has 18 amino acids. Looked up from germline, CDR1 is SGDLS and CDR2 is YYNGEE. The CDR3 coding sequence is TGTGCCAGCAGCACCGGGACTAGCGAGAGGGGGGACCACAATGAGCAGTTCTTC. Amino acids: CASSTGTSERGDHNEQFF.

This clonotype appeared many times. The rearrangement uses TRBV10-1 and TRBJ2-7, with D possibly being TRBD1 (5 bases). CDR1 and CDR2 (germline): WNHNN, SYGVQD (reference sequence). The CDR3 spans 13 residues. The ends were cut back, 2 bases at V and 6 bases at J, with 11 bases in the middle. CDR3 sequence (DNA): TGCGCCAGCAGTGAGGGGGTCCAGGGCGAGCAGTACTTC. Translated, it gives CASSEGVQGEQYF.

This clonotype was picked up many times. The chain joins TRBV27 to TRBJ1-6; the D gene is possibly TRBD1 (5 bases). The CDR3 is 13 residues long. Trimming removed 5 bases at V and 6 bases at J, with 8 bases between. In germline, CDR1 is MNHEY, CDR2 SMNVEV (reference sequence). CDR3 sequence reads: CASSRQGNSPLHF. In DNA, the CDR3 is TGTGCCAGCAGTCGGCAGGGTAATTCACCCCTCCACTTT.

Remarks on this clonotype: It may be a read error: a sequence one base away is much more abundant. The rearrangement links TRBV24-1 to TRBJ2-5, with 15 nucleotides matching TRBD2. Germline V lookup: CDR1 KGHDR, CDR2 SFDVKD. This CDR3 is 17 amino acids long. The CDR3 bases are TGTGCCACCAGTGAGGGACTAGCGGGAGGTTTCGCGGAGACCCAGTGCTTC. This codes for CATSEGLAGGFAETQCF.

The chain is built from TRBV29-1 and TRBJ2-3; 9 bases agree with TRBD2. Germline V gene sequence: CDR1 SQVTM, CDR2 ANQGSEA. This CDR3 contains 12 residues. J lost 4 bases, V lost 8 bases, and 4 bases had no gene match. CDR3 protein: CSSKREADTQYF. The CDR3, as DNA: TGCAGCTCCAAGCGGGAGGCAGATACGCAGTATTTT.

This clonotype showed up just a few times. The chain is built from TRBV9 and TRBJ1-5, with D possibly being TRBD1 (6 bases). This CDR3 spans 13 amino acids. V dropped 0 bases and J dropped 7 bases, with 8 bases sitting between them. In germline, CDR1 is SGDLS, CDR2 YYNGEE. The CDR3, as DNA: TGTGCCAGCAGCGTAGAAACAGGGCAGCCCCAGCATTTT. Protein sequence: CASSVETGQPQHF. The whole variable domain, remainder taken from reference TRBV9 and TRBJ1-5, is DSGVTQTPKHLITATGQRVTLRCSPRSGDLSVYWYQQSLDQGLQFLIQYYNGEERAKGNILERFSAQQFPDLHSELNLSSLELGDSALYFCASSVETGQPQHFGDGTRLSIL.

The CDR3 DNA reads as TGCGCCAGCAGCCAAATCCCGGGGGGACTAGCTATCGGGGAGCTGTTTTTT. Residues: CASSQIPGGLAIGELFF. The chain has TRBV4-1 and TRBJ2-2, with TRBD2 matching 9 bases. Trimming cost V 2 bases and J 7 bases; bases outside gene matches: 11. The germline CDR1 and CDR2 sequences are MGHRA and YSYEKL. This CDR3 contains 17 residues.

This clonotype came up many times. The chain couples TRBV28 to TRBJ1-1; D is unresolved. The CDR3 consists of 14 residues. Germline values: CDR1 MDHEN, CDR2 SYDVKM. V lost 6 bases and J lost 1, with 12 bases in between. CDR3 in amino acids: CASRRISTNTEAFF. The CDR3 DNA reads TGTGCCAGCAGGCGCATAAGTACGAACACTGAAGCTTTCTTT.

In this sample, this clonotype turned up many times. The chain couples TRBV20-1 to TRBJ2-7; D is undetermined. The CDR3 is 10 amino acids. Germline V lookup: CDR1 DFQATT, CDR2 SNEGSKA (reference sequence). Trimming cost V 3 bases and J 5 bases, with 5 bases left between them. The CDR3 nucleotides read TGCAGTGCTAGTTTCCACGAGCAGTACTTC. Protein product: CSASFHEQYF.